The 12 T cell receptor beta chains below come from one sample, sequenced in a study of blood T cell repertoires in COVID-19. Data came from immunoSEQ multiplex PCR; TCRdb stores just in-frame clones and leaves some out. The sample shows about 350,000 clones, 91% of them seen only once. Sequencing input: peripheral blood. These receptors all stem from a woman aged 18-29 years who had recovered from COVID-19.

This chain joins TRBV30 and TRBJ1-6, with D possibly TRBD1 on 5 matching bases. This CDR3 is 15 amino acids long. Trimming took off 8 bases at V and 3 bases at J, with 17 bases between the two ends. Germline V gene data show CDR1 as GTSNPN and CDR2 as SVGIG (reference sequence). CDR3 loop: CADGCRGVYNSPLHF. The CDR3 DNA is TGTGCCGACGGGTGTCGGGGGGTCTATAATTCACCCCTCCACTTT.

The rearrangement uses TRBV6-2 or TRBV6-3 and TRBJ2-5; 7 bases agree with TRBD2. The CDR3 is 13 residues long. V trimming: 5 bases; J trimming: 7 bases; junction bases outside the gene matches: 7. Germline V gene lookup returns CDR1 MNHEY and CDR2 SVGEGT. The CDR3 loop reads CASSPGGRVTQYF. In DNA, the CDR3 is TGTGCCAGCAGTCCGGGAGGTAGGGTGACCCAGTACTTC.

The chain joins TRBV24-1 to TRBJ2-7, with 12 bases identical to TRBD2. This CDR3 contains 14 residues. Germline V CDR1 and CDR2: KGHDR, SFDVKD. J lost 3 bases, V lost 6 bases, and 2 bases had no gene match. CDR3 DNA: TGTGCCACCAGTTTGACTAGCGGGAGCTACGAGCAGTACGTC. This codes for CATSLTSGSYEQYV.

This chain links TRBV4-3 with TRBJ2-5; D is perhaps TRBD2 (7 bases). Germline loops: CDR1 LGHNA, CDR2 YSLEER. This CDR3 has 15 residues. V was cut by 2 bases and J by 5 bases, with 15 bases left in between. This CDR3 reads CASSQQAGATETQYF. DNA of the CDR3: TGCGCCAGCAGCCAACAGGCGGGGGCGACGGAGACCCAGTACTTC.

The chain uses TRBV6-2 or TRBV6-3 and TRBJ2-6, with TRBD1 matching over 8 bases. Germline CDR1 is MNHEY and CDR2 is SVGEGT. V trimming: 6 bases; J trimming: 1 base; junction bases outside the gene matches: 8. CDR3 length equals 17 residues. The CDR3 nucleotides read TGTGCCAGCAGCGCAGGGGGCTCATGGTCTGGGGCCAACGTCCTGACTTTC. Encoded protein: CASSAGGSWSGANVLTF.

J is TRBJ2-1 and V is TRBV11-3, with 9 bases fitting TRBD2. The J segment lost 7 bases and the V segment lost 0 bases, leaving 13 bases of the junction unmatched. Per germline, CDR1 SGHNT and CDR2 YENEEA. CDR3 length: 18 residues. CDR3 loop: CASSLDHREREVANEQFF. DNA of the CDR3: TGTGCCAGCAGCTTAGATCATCGAGAGCGGGAGGTTGCGAATGAGCAGTTCTTC.

This sequence joins TRBV4-3 and TRBJ2-1; D might be TRBD2 (5 bases). Germline CDR1 reads LGHNA; CDR2 reads YSLEER. The CDR3 is 16 amino acids. Trimming stripped 0 bases from V and 8 bases from J, with 17 bases between. This CDR3 reads CASSQDLPSITHEQFF. CDR3 bases: TGCGCCAGCAGCCAAGATCTCCCTAGCATCACTCATGAGCAGTTCTTC.

The chain combines TRBV10-2 with TRBJ2-5; a possible D gene is TRBD2 (6 bases). Germline V lookup: CDR1 WSHSY, CDR2 SAAADI. The ends were cut back, 2 bases at V and 7 bases at J, with 8 bases in the middle. CDR3 length: 12 amino acids. The CDR3 loop reads CASSEGGRTQYF. The CDR3 bases are TGCGCCAGCAGTGAGGGGGGGAGGACCCAGTACTTC.

V and J are TRBV6-5 and TRBJ2-7, with TRBD1 matching 8 bases. The CDR3 is 14 amino acids. The germline V gene has CDR1 MNHEY and CDR2 SVGAGI. V shed 4 bases, J shed 3 bases, and the junction held 5 bases outside the gene matches. The CDR3 DNA reads as TGTGCCAGCAGTTCGGACAGGGAACGCTACGAGCAGTACGTC. Translating it yields CASSSDRERYEQYV.

The gene calls are TRBV10-1 and TRBJ2-3; 7 bases are a match to TRBD2. This CDR3 region has 13 residues. The V gene's germline CDR1 is WNHNN and CDR2 SYGVQD (reference sequence). V shed 3 bases, J shed 6 bases, and the junction held 3 bases outside the gene matches. CDR3 in amino acids: CASSDAGRDTQYF. The CDR3 nucleotides read TGCGCCAGCAGTGACGCCGGGAGGGATACGCAGTATTTT.

The genes are TRBV6-5 and TRBJ1-2; maybe TRBD1 (5 bases). The V gene lost 0 bases and the J gene lost 8 bases, with 10 bases spanning the gap. Germline lookup yields CDR1 MNHEY and CDR2 SVGAGI. This CDR3 has 13 amino acids. CDR3 nucleotide sequence: TGTGCCAGCAGTTACTCTAGGGGCGGCGGCTACACCTTC. This gives the protein CASSYSRGGGYTF.

This clone appeared a single time. J is TRBJ2-3 and V is TRBV3-1 (or the pseudogene TRBV3-2); a weak D match, TRBD1 (5 bases). This CDR3 is built from 16 residues. CDR1 and CDR2 (germline): LGHDT, YNNKEL (reference sequence). With 3 bases removed from V and 1 base from J, the gap between germline ends came to 14 bases. In DNA form, the CDR3 reads TGTGCCAGCAGCCAGCTAGGGGTAACTGGCACAGATACGCAGTATTTT. It yields the protein CASSQLGVTGTDTQYF.